This TCR beta chain appears in the sequencing data of a study of T cell responses to AZD1222 COVID-19 vaccine (dated by TCRdb to about 2021). With respect to the entire study: AZD1222 recipients given second doses at about 4 weeks or at about 12 weeks were pooled, since spike-specific TCR depth and breadth were not found to differ between the two schedules. TCR sequencing covered 233 trial participants: 200 to 210 given two doses of AZD1222 and 26 given two doses of MenACWY control vaccine. Trial participants were enrolled by age into 18-55, 56-69 and 70-plus year subgroups, with about 150, 27 and 61 TCR-sequenced participants respectively. Study-wide conclusions, independent of this receptor: Participants were mostly white British and included more females than males, and it was suggested by the authors that clonal diversity may have been underestimated. Conclusions about previously exposed vaccinees are limited because only six or seven AZD1222 recipients were SARS-CoV-2 seropositive at baseline. No day 14 peak-response samples were available, so repertoires were characterized only after the peak T cell response. The vaccine-associated CD4 TCRs covered the entire spike protein, and the dominant responses fell in regions 160-218 and 743-854. Epitopes outside the regions mutated in the B.1.351 and B.1.1.7 variants were reportedly recognized by nearly half of the unique spike-specific TCRs. In the small 56-69-year group, the increase in depth fell short of significance, most likely because of low power. A significant rise in spike-specific TCR breadth and depth was observed after two AZD1222 doses relative to day 0 and relative to MenACWY recipients.

The CDR3 regions of human TCRbeta chains were analyzed by immunosequencing. The authors' analysis ran thus. TCRs in the repertoires were compared against a reference library of SARS-CoV-2-specific TCRs that had been generated with the MIRA antigen-specificity platform. Breadth was defined as the fraction of unique TCRs that were SARS-CoV-2-associated. Depth was defined as the fraction of total T cells that were SARS-CoV-2-associated. Using the MIRA data, each spike-specific TCR was assigned both to the spike region to which the TCR was reactive and to a CD4 or CD8 class. Log10-transformed breadth and depth values were compared by one-way ANOVA with Sidak's multiple comparisons tests. In its TCRdb copy, this immuneACCESS table keeps in-frame sequences only and misses some clones. Where compared with another copy, unresolved V genes explain less than half of these, and the others have no known cause. Clone size and V and J calls were adopted from that table, with D and trimming inferred from the DNA. The sample table lists about 79,000 clones, more than 70% of them with a count of one. The ten largest clones represent around 20% of the sample.

Points on this clone: Which antigen it targets is not known. Base qualities were left out, and no much larger clone turns up one base away.

At the junction V is shortened by 3 bases and J by 5 bases, with 11 bases in between. Based on the germline V gene, the CDR1 and CDR2 sequences are SGHVS and FQNEAQ. The CDR3 measures 15 amino acids from cysteine to phenylalanine. CDR3 DNA only is kept here, 45 bases in frame from base 1. The meaning of the sample's time point label: baseline before first vaccination. The vaccinee samples were drawn from two UK trials, COV001 and COV002, one of which was a single-blind randomized controlled phase 2/3 trial testing AZD1222 (ChAdOx1 nCoV-19) in healthy adults. For TCRbeta chain sequencing, PBMC samples were collected from trial participants at day 0 and at day 28 after the second dose.

The clonotype was recovered from an adult in good health. The rearrangement combines TRBV7-8 with TRBJ1-6; the D gene identity is not certain. The source was peripheral blood, collected on day 0 of AZD1222 vaccination. The CDR3 corresponds to CASSFTPGHNSPLHF. The nucleotide sequence reads as follows: TGTGCCAGCAGCTTCACTCCGGGTCATAATTCACCCCTCCACTTT.